A single sample is the source of the 14 T cell receptor beta chains below, sequenced in a study of control samples from healthy donors and cancer patients. Data came from immunoSEQ multiplex PCR; TCRdb stores just in-frame clones and leaves some out. The table includes about 110,000 clones, just over 90% detected once. Source material: blood. The receptors here all came from a human donor in good health. The donor label of this sample is uncertain.

As regards this clone: This sample also contains other DNA sequences that code for the same CDR3. The genes are TRBV2 and TRBJ1-5; 8 positions match TRBD1. Germline V gene data show CDR1 as SNHLY and CDR2 as FYNNEI. V was clipped by 4 bases and J by 6 bases; unmatched bases: 8. The CDR3 has 15 residues. The CDR3 nucleotides are TGTGCCAGCAGTGCCGGGCAGGGGGCGGGTCAGCCCCAGCATTTT. This encodes CASSAGQGAGQPQHF.

V usage is TRBV7-8 and J usage is TRBJ2-4; weak D call: TRBD1 (5 bases). This CDR3 is 14 amino acids long. V shed 2 bases and J shed 4 bases, with 9 bases lying between them. Germline CDR1 SGHVS, CDR2 FQNEAQ. CDR3 loop: CASSLRAGKNIQYF. CDR3 sequence (DNA): TGTGCCAGCAGCTTACGGGCAGGGAAAAACATTCAGTACTTC.

V and J are TRBV10-3 and TRBJ2-1, with 7 bases fitting TRBD2. V was clipped by 5 bases and J by 8 bases; unmatched bases: 6. The CDR3 spans 13 residues. Germline lookup yields CDR1 ENHRY and CDR2 SYGVKD. The CDR3 coding sequence is TGTGCCATCAGTCGGGGGGACGGGGATGAGCAGTTCTTC. Its protein is CAISRGDGDEQFF.

This chain uses TRBV14 with TRBJ2-7; a weak D match, TRBD1 (6 bases). Germline V gives CDR1 SGHDN, CDR2 FVKESK. Trimming shortened V by 3 bases and J by 8 bases, and 17 bases separated the two germline ends. CDR3 length: 14 amino acids. The DNA of the CDR3 is TGTGCCAGCAGCCATGGGACGACAGGACGAAAGCAGTACTTC. Protein product: CASSHGTTGRKQYF.

The chain joins TRBV5-1 to TRBJ1-6; D gene ambiguous. Germline values: CDR1 SGHRS, CDR2 YFSETQ. The CDR3 totals 16 residues. V lost 0 bases and J 3 bases, leaving 10 bases between the germline ends. CDR3 nucleotides: TGCGCCAGCAGCTTGGGGTCGGAGTACTATAATTCACCCCTCCACTTT. Encoded protein: CASSLGSEYYNSPLHF. Combining the CDR3 with reference TRBV5-1 and TRBJ1-6 gives the whole variable domain KAGVTQTPRYLIKTRGQQVTLSCSPISGHRSVSWYQQTPGQGLQFLFEYFSETQRNKGNFPGRFSGRQFSNSRSEMNVSTLELGDSALYLCASSLGSEYYNSPLHFGNGTRLTVT.

The chain combines TRBV4-2 with TRBJ2-1; D gene unclear. CDR3 size: 13 residues. Between the trimmed V and J ends, which lost 0 bases and 7 bases, there was a span of 7 bases. Germline V gene sequence: CDR1 LGHNA, CDR2 YNFKEQ. CDR3 region: CASSQEHRNEQFF. The CDR3 coding sequence is TGTGCCAGCAGCCAAGAACACCGGAATGAGCAGTTCTTC.

This chain connects TRBV6-4 to TRBJ2-2; no clear D. V lost 5 bases, J lost 2 bases, and 9 bases lay in between. Germline V gene lookup returns CDR1 MRHNA and CDR2 SNTAGT. This CDR3 comprises 14 residues. The CDR3 region has the DNA TGTGCCAGCAGTTATGGGCCTAACACCGGGGAGCTGTTTTTT. Its protein is CASSYGPNTGELFF.

This sequence joins TRBV5-1 and TRBJ1-2; no clear D. Germline V lookup: CDR1 SGHRS, CDR2 YFSETQ. V lost 0 bases, J lost 4 bases, and 10 bases lay in between. CDR3 length: 14 residues. The CDR3 DNA reads TGCGCCAGCAGCTTGGAGAGCACCTCCTATGGCTACACCTTC. This codes for CASSLESTSYGYTF.

The chain is built from TRBV5-4 and TRBJ2-3, with no clear D. V dropped 3 bases and J dropped 2 bases, with 4 bases sitting between them. CDR3 length: 12 residues. Germline V lookup: CDR1 SGHNT, CDR2 YYREEE (reference sequence). The DNA for the CDR3 is TGTGCCAGCAGCTCCTCCACAGATACGCAGTATTTT. Translation gives CASSSSTDTQYF.

This chain links TRBV5-3 with TRBJ2-4, with 7 bases identical to TRBD1. TRBV5-3 is reported as an ORF; its role is uncertain. This CDR3 is built from 18 residues. The junction had 14 bases not matched to a gene; V was cut back by 4 bases and J by 1 base. DNA of the CDR3: TGTGCCAGAAGCCCCGGGACAGAATATAAGATCGCCAAAAACATTCAGTACTTC. Amino acid sequence: CARSPGTEYKIAKNIQYF.

CDR3 sequence reads: CASSELPGTRWDTEAFF. CDR3 DNA: TGTGCCAGCAGTGAATTACCGGGAACCCGGTGGGACACTGAAGCTTTCTTT. The rearrangement uses TRBV6-1 and TRBJ1-1; D gene uncertain. Germline V lookup: CDR1 MNHNS, CDR2 SASEGT. The ends were cut back, 2 bases at V and 3 bases at J, with 19 bases in the middle. This CDR3 has 17 amino acids.

The sample holds a few counts of this clone. This chain connects TRBV5-1 to TRBJ2-5; no reliable D call. V lost 5 bases and J 0 bases, leaving 5 bases between the germline ends. Germline values: CDR1 SGHRS, CDR2 YFSETQ. This CDR3 contains 12 residues. CDR3 residues: CASRWDQETQYF. The CDR3 DNA sequence: TGCGCCAGCAGGTGGGACCAAGAGACCCAGTACTTC. The entire variable domain, with the rest obtained from reference TRBV5-1 and TRBJ2-5, is as follows: KAGVTQTPRYLIKTRGQQVTLSCSPISGHRSVSWYQQTPGQGLQFLFEYFSETQRNKGNFPGRFSGRQFSNSRSEMNVSTLELGDSALYLCASRWDQETQYFGPGTRLLVL.

This clone showed up just once. This chain joins TRBV4-3 and TRBJ1-1, with D perhaps matching TRBD1 (6 bases). The ends were cut back, 0 bases at V and 1 base at J, with 15 bases in the middle. Germline V gene data show CDR1 as LGHNA and CDR2 as YSLEER. The CDR3 is 17 amino acids. As DNA, the CDR3 is TGCGCCAGCAGCCAAGATCCGAACCAAGGGGGGAACACTGAAGCTTTCTTT. Residues: CASSQDPNQGGNTEAFF.

The DNA of the CDR3 is TGTGCCAGCAGTGATCGAAGTTACTCTGGAAACACCATATATTTT. This sequence encodes CASSDRSYSGNTIYF. J is TRBJ1-3 and V is TRBV2; D not resolved. Germline V gene lookup returns CDR1 SNHLY and CDR2 FYNNEI. With 3 bases removed from V and 0 bases from J, the gap between germline ends came to 9 bases. The CDR3 consists of 15 residues.